Listed here is a single TCR beta chain. Its cognate antigen has yet to be identified. No base quality values were provided; no much bigger clone lies one nucleotide off. The donors were healthy, HIV-negative adults with no recently reported acute infections or vaccinations. Only Caucasian adults living in Nashville, Tennessee, USA were represented among the donors. CD4+ T cells were enriched by magnetic negative selection; naive cells were then positively selected on CD45RA, and the negative fraction formed the memory subset. Blood was collected by leukapheresis, and PBMCs were isolated by Ficoll-Histopaque density gradient centrifugation and then cryopreserved in liquid nitrogen vapor phase. Analytical flow cytometry was used to check the purity and quantity of each magnetically sorted T cell population. Each sorted fraction had its genomic DNA isolated and then quantified by UV absorbance on a Nanodrop 2000c.

The entry originates in a study of shared clonotypes between healthy human individuals (dated by TCRdb to 2020 to 2022). Some background on the complete study: The cohort comprised a couple of women and a few men aged 18 to 49 years. For each donor, CD4 naive and CD4 memory were each run on three plates, CD8 naive on two plates, and CD8 memory on one plate. Blood TCR repertoires of about 5 healthy adults were deeply sequenced to estimate repertoire size and the extent of clonotype sharing between individuals. Libraries were prepared and TCR repertoires were sequenced by different laboratories using diverse techniques, in order to increase sequencing depth and limit assay-specific biases. Between about 0.9 and 10 billion PBMCs per donor were obtained by leukapheresis. General conclusions and limits of the study: Only blood was sampled, and tissue TCR repertoires likely differ from those in blood. Estimated clonotype richness was generally larger for naive than for memory subsets. Compared with non-shared clonotypes, clonotypes shared by all four sorted-subset donors had higher generation probabilities. Because the study included only a small number of donors, the genetic and exposure-history diversity represented was limited. Sharing across several donors was observed for about 5% of naive CD4, under 4% of naive CD8, about 2.3% of memory CD4, and 0.4% of memory CD8 clonotypes. Incomplete sequencing was indicated by rarefaction of sorted-subset datasets, despite the large sequencing depth. Pairwise subsampling led to the expectation that sequencing depth would affect the degree of clonotype sharing among donors.

TCR CDR3 regions were amplified from genomic DNA by multiplex PCR using the deep immunoSEQ assay. For each cell subset, the extracted genomic DNA was distributed evenly across all wells of several immunoSEQ 96-well plates, and each plate served as one replicate. For sorted subsets, 200 to 250 ng of genomic DNA, equivalent to around 30,000 T cell genomes, went into each replicate PCR. Purified libraries were quantified with a Qubit 3.0 fluorometer, sized on a Bioanalyzer 2100, and re-quantified with the KAPA Library Quantification kit. Every immunoSEQ 96-well plate was sequenced on a separate single-read 150-cycle Illumina NextSeq 550 flow cell. In the paper's pipeline: Because only junctional sequences without quality scores were contained in the immunoSEQ output, filtering matching that applied to full-length reads could not be performed. To assign V/J genes and CDR3, sequences were annotated using PyIR, a Python wrapper for IgBLAST v1.9, with IMGT germline references. Reads were filtered out if the reads had weak V/J assignments (E-value above 1e-6), no CDR3, stop codons, out-of-frame junctions, or ambiguous translated residues. V3J clonotypes were defined by identical inferred V gene, J gene, and CDR3 amino acid sequence. Percentage overlap between repertoires was calculated by dividing the number of shared unique clonotypes by the size of the smaller repertoire. Repertoire richness was assessed with RTK rarefaction, the Chao1 estimator, and Recon v2.1 estimates of unobserved clonotypes. Generation probabilities were computed with OLGA for all TCRbeta clonotypes obtained by the gDNA method from several donors. TCRdb's version of the immuneACCESS table is confined to in-frame rearrangements and falls short of the full clone set. An unresolved V gene accounts for under half of the shortfall where checked; the remainder is of unknown origin. That table supplies the V and J calls and clone size; D and trimming were determined from the DNA. Counted in this sample were under 650,000 clones; around 96% of them appeared once. The ten largest clones add up to under 0.06% of the sample.

Sequenced input: naive CD4+ T cells sorted from blood. The cell subset or site label on this specimen signifies: CD45RA+ positively selected. The origin of this receptor is a woman in her 30s in good health.

The CDR3 region has the sequence CASSLTQANTEAFF. The bases read TGTGCCAGCAGCTTAACCCAGGCGAACACTGAAGCTTTCTTT. The chain couples TRBV7-8 to TRBJ1-1; no D gene can be assigned with confidence. The germline V gene specifies SGHVS as CDR1 and FQNEAQ as CDR2. A distance of 8 bases separates the germline ends of V and J, which lose 2 bases and 1 base respectively. The CDR3 measures 14 amino acids from cysteine to phenylalanine. Only CDR3 DNA is held: 42 bases, read in frame from base 1.